A single sample is the source of the 13 T cell receptor beta chains below, sequenced in a study of response to subunit inactivated influenza vaccine (dated by TCRdb to the late 2010s). Library preparation used RT-PCR. The listed sequencing device is Illumina HiSeq 2500. TCRdb handled the public reads itself, with Q25 trimming in fastp and clone calling in MiXCR, and kept productive beta chains. Each CDR3 protein gets just one entry, which takes the most common genes and DNA from the rows behind it. Within this sample are roughly 500,000 distinct CDR3 sequences, with around a quarter of them counted one time only. The top ten clones comprise 2.5% to 3% of the sample. The sample was also linked to a second study, of T cells expressing NK-cell markers. Per that second paper: The TCR beta cDNA libraries were made using 5'RACE template switching, a step that added both a universal primer site and unique molecular identifiers.

The starting material was CD4+ T cells sorted from PBMCs, obtained less than 13 days after vaccination. Receptor source: a man aged 45-60 years who received an inactivated influenza vaccine. Donor details come from another sample of the same person, matched by shared clones.

The J gene is TRBJ2-1, the V gene TRBV10-3; TRBD2 is a possible D gene (6 bases). Germline V CDR1 and CDR2: ENHRY, SYGVKD. This CDR3 region has 13 residues. Trimming left V 10 bases short and J 6 bases short, with 16 bases between. CDR3 sequence reads: CASRPGASNEQFF. DNA for the CDR3: TGTGCCAGCCGGCCGGGAGCGTCCAATGAGCAGTTCTTC.

The chain joins TRBV15 to TRBJ2-7; D may match TRBD1 or TRBD2 (5 bases each). CDR1 and CDR2 from the germline V gene are LNHNV and YYDKDF (reference sequence). V shed 0 bases and J shed 7 bases, with 25 bases lying between them. The CDR3 runs 18 residues. The CDR3 sequence is CATSRDLGLGVASGEQYF. The CDR3 DNA sequence: TGTGCCACCAGCAGAGATCTGGGGTTGGGGGTGGCAAGTGGAGAGCAGTACTTC.

This clonotype appeared a few times. The chain combines TRBV9 with TRBJ2-1; D might be TRBD1 or TRBD2, each matching 5 bases. CDR3 length equals 15 residues. Trimming removed 2 bases from V and 8 bases from J, with 17 bases in between. From germline, CDR1 is SGDLS and CDR2 YYNGEE. CDR3 DNA sequence: TGTGCCAGCAGCGTGGGGACGGTAACGAGGGATGAGCAGTTCTTC. This sequence encodes CASSVGTVTRDEQFF.

The gene calls are TRBV6-5 and TRBJ1-2; D is possibly TRBD1 (5 bases). The CDR3 sequence is 13 residues long. The germline V gene has CDR1 MNHEY and CDR2 SVGAGI. The V and J ends lost 1 base and 8 bases respectively, with 11 bases between them. CDR3 sequence: CASSYFGGGGYTF. CDR3 DNA sequence: TGTGCCAGCAGTTACTTCGGGGGAGGAGGCTACACCTTC.

This clonotype has at least ten counts. The genes are TRBV11-2 and TRBJ1-1; D is unclear. The CDR3 extends over 18 amino acids. Trimming left V 5 bases short and J 3 bases short, with 25 bases between. The V gene's germline CDR1 is SGHAT and CDR2 FQNNGV. This CDR3 is CASSAYKTLPIVDTEAFF. In DNA form, the CDR3 reads TGTGCCAGCAGCGCATACAAGACTCTTCCCATTGTGGACACTGAAGCTTTCTTT.

The CDR3 sequence is CASSPTGVGQPQHF. The CDR3 region has the DNA TGTGCCAGCAGCCCGACAGGGGTGGGCCAGCCCCAGCATTTT. This chain uses TRBV5-6 with TRBJ1-5; 8 nucleotides match TRBD1. This CDR3 spans 14 amino acids. The J segment lost 7 bases and the V segment lost 4 bases, leaving 7 bases of the junction unmatched. Germline loops: CDR1 SGHDT, CDR2 YYEEEE.

This clonotype came up a few times. The chain combines TRBV5-6 with TRBJ2-3; D possibly corresponds to TRBD2 (5 bases). Germline V gives CDR1 SGHDT, CDR2 YYEEEE. V lost 0 bases and J lost 2, with 13 bases in between. The CDR3 is made up of 16 amino acids. The CDR3 loop is CASSLERRRLTDTQYF. The CDR3 coding sequence is TGTGCCAGCAGCTTGGAACGCAGGAGGCTCACAGATACGCAGTATTTT.

This clonotype was seen a handful of times. V usage is TRBV12-3 or TRBV12-4 and J usage is TRBJ2-3, with D tentatively TRBD1 (5 bases). Trimming took 7 bases from V and 4 from J, leaving 15 bases between them. This CDR3 region has 14 residues. CDR3 nucleotide sequence: TGTGCCAGCACACCGTGGATGGGGCCAGATACGCAGTATTTT. Encoded protein: CASTPWMGPDTQYF.

This clonotype turned up a few times. The chain couples TRBV29-1 to TRBJ2-2, with 12 positions matching TRBD2. The CDR3 covers 14 residues. J was trimmed by 7 bases and V by 6 bases; bases with no gene match: 6. CDR1 and CDR2 from the germline V gene are SQVTM and ANQGSEA. This CDR3 is CSVTTSGSVGELFF. The CDR3 nucleotides read TGCAGCGTGACGACTAGCGGGAGCGTCGGGGAGCTGTTTTTT.

The chain has TRBV5-5 and TRBJ2-1; 9 positions match TRBD1. CDR3 size: 16 residues. V was clipped by 4 bases and J by 7 bases; unmatched bases: 12. Germline V gene sequence: CDR1 SGHKS, CDR2 YYEKEE (reference sequence). The CDR3 DNA sequence: TGTGCCAGCAGCCCCTATACAGGGGGCACCTTTAATGAGCAGTTCTTC. It is translated as CASSPYTGGTFNEQFF.

This clonotype appeared many times. J is TRBJ2-1 and V is TRBV12-3 or TRBV12-4, with 12 bases identical to TRBD2. The CDR3 spans 15 residues. J was trimmed by 9 bases and V by 7 bases; bases with no gene match: 10. CDR3 coding DNA: TGTGCCAGCACCAGTCGGACTAGCGGGATCACTGAGCAGTTCTTC. It encodes CASTSRTSGITEQFF.

The chain recombines TRBV7-2 with TRBJ2-1; D is ambiguous. V was cut by 3 bases and J by 9 bases, with 9 bases left in between. The CDR3 consists of 12 residues. The V gene's germline CDR1 is SGHTA and CDR2 FQGNSA. The CDR3 nucleotides are TGTGCCAGCAGCTTTACAGTGAGTGAGCAGTTCTTC. As protein: CASSFTVSEQFF.

J is TRBJ1-1 and V is TRBV15; TRBD1 agrees at 7 bases. The CDR3 has 15 amino acids. Germline loops: CDR1 LNHNV, CDR2 YYDKDF (reference sequence). After removal of 1 base from V and 0 bases from J, the junction contained 2 bases not matched to a gene. The CDR3, as DNA: TGTGCCACCAGCAGAGGCAGGGGGATGAACACTGAAGCTTTCTTT. Amino acids: CATSRGRGMNTEAFF. Using reference TRBV15 and TRBJ1-1 for the parts outside the CDR3, the full variable domain is DAMVIQNPRYQVTQFGKPVTLSCSQTLNHNVMYWYQQKSSQAPKLLFHYYDKDFNNEADTPDNFQSRRPNTSFCFLDIRSPGLGDTAMYLCATSRGRGMNTEAFFGQGTRLTVV.